These 12 T cell receptor beta chains originate from one sample sequenced in a study of molecular identifiers for immune sequencing clone quantification. TCRdb reanalysed the PCR reads using MiXCR and keeps one entry per CDR3 protein. Of about 10,000 distinct CDR3 sequences in the sample, 15% to 20% were seen once. The specimen was naive CD8+ T cells from blood, with Jurkat cell RNA spiked in. Subset meaning: FACS-sorted CD8+CD4-CCR7+CD45RA+ naive T cells. The receptor source for this set is a human donor in good health. Some libraries in this study had Jurkat cell RNA spiked in.

By proportion, this clonotype is medium-sized (0.01 to 0.1%). The V and J genes are TRBV7-2 and TRBJ2-3; D remains ambiguous. V lost 6 bases and J 5 bases, leaving 6 bases between the germline ends. CDR3 length: 11 residues. Germline V lookup: CDR1 SGHTA, CDR2 FQGNSA. In nucleotides, the CDR3 is TGTGCCAGCAGGACGTTAGATACGCAGTATTTT. Translated: CASRTLDTQYF.

By frequency in the sample, this clonotype is medium-sized. The chain joins TRBV27 to TRBJ2-7; 8 bases align to TRBD1. V gave up 5 bases and J gave up 1 base; unmatched junction bases: 4. Per germline, CDR1 MNHEY and CDR2 SMNVEV (reference sequence). This CDR3 has 14 residues. The CDR3, as DNA: TGTGCCAGCAGTGGGCAGGGGGCTTCCTACGAGCAGTACTTC. Translating it yields CASSGQGASYEQYF.

This clonotype is medium-sized by share. V gene TRBV10-2 combines with J gene TRBJ2-2; TRBD1 is a possible D gene (5 bases). V lost 3 bases and J 8 bases, leaving 7 bases between the germline ends. This CDR3 is 12 amino acids long. The germline V gene has CDR1 WSHSY and CDR2 SAAADI. Written as DNA, the CDR3 is TGCGCCAGCAGTGAAGGGGTTGGGGAGCTGTTTTTT. Encoded protein: CASSEGVGELFF.

There are a few counts of this clonotype. The rearrangement joins TRBV5-1 to TRBJ2-1, with TRBD2 identical over 9 bases. This CDR3 is 16 amino acids long. V dropped 0 bases and J dropped 8; count of bases not matched to a gene: 9. Germline values: CDR1 SGHRS, CDR2 YFSETQ. The CDR3 spells CASSLGLAGFGDEQFF. DNA of the CDR3: TGCGCCAGCAGCTTGGGTCTAGCGGGGTTCGGGGATGAGCAGTTCTTC.

This clonotype counts as medium-sized (0.01 to 0.1%). The CDR3 nucleotides are TGTGCCAGCAGTTTAGAGTGGCAGGGCACTGAAGCTTTCTTT. Translated: CASSLEWQGTEAFF. The chain has TRBV12-3 or TRBV12-4 and TRBJ1-1, with D possibly TRBD1 on 5 matching bases. Deletions cut 1 base from V and 4 bases from J, with 10 bases between. The CDR3 sequence is 14 residues long.

At least ten counts were recorded for this clonotype. The V and J genes are TRBV10-2 and TRBJ1-6; D is uncertain. The V end lost 1 base, the J end lost 10 bases, and 23 bases lay between the germline ends. Germline V lookup: CDR1 WSHSY, CDR2 SAAADI. This CDR3 is 18 amino acids long. The CDR3 region has the DNA TGCGCCAGCAGTGAGTGGGCCACGGCGACGGGAGTCCGGTCACCCCTCCACTTT. This encodes CASSEWATATGVRSPLHF.

The table lists this clonotype with many counts. V usage is TRBV28 and J usage is TRBJ1-5; the D gene is possibly TRBD1 (5 bases). V was trimmed by 4 bases and J by 2 bases, leaving 15 bases between them. Per the germline V gene, CDR1 is MDHEN and CDR2 is SYDVKM. The CDR3 contains 16 residues. The CDR3 loop reads CASSSMWRDGNQPQHF. CDR3 sequence (DNA): TGTGCCAGCAGTTCCATGTGGAGGGACGGCAATCAGCCCCAGCATTTT.

For this clonotype: A much larger clone is a single base away; this may be a read error. The gene calls are TRBV7-9 and TRBJ2-5, with 11 bases that match TRBD1. The germline V gene encodes CDR1 SEHNR and CDR2 FQNEAQ (reference sequence). This CDR3 contains 15 residues. The CDR3 DNA reads as TGTGCCAGCAGCCCACAGGACAGGGGGCAAGAGACCCGGTACTTC. Protein product: CASSPQDRGQETRYF.

This clonotype is judged medium-sized. The chain combines TRBV28 with TRBJ1-5, with 7 nucleotides matching TRBD1. This CDR3 is built from 16 residues. Germline V gene sequence: CDR1 MDHEN, CDR2 SYDVKM. With V trimmed by 10 bases and J by 1 base, 13 bases remained unmatched. The CDR3: CAIGGTAGLSNQPQHF. In DNA form, the CDR3 reads TGTGCCATCGGCGGGACAGCGGGTCTGAGCAATCAGCCCCAGCATTTT.

In its sample, this clonotype is medium-sized. The V call is TRBV7-9, the J call TRBJ2-5, with 9 bases lining up with TRBD2. Germline V CDR1 and CDR2: SEHNR, FQNEAQ (reference sequence). The CDR3 loop spans 17 amino acids. V lost 5 bases, J lost 1 base, and 11 bases stayed unmatched. Written as DNA, the CDR3 is TGTGCCAGCAGCCCCACCCATAGCGGGAGCGGCCAAGAGACCCAGTACTTC. It is translated as CASSPTHSGSGQETQYF.

Turning to this clonotype: A much larger clone sits a single nucleotide away, making a read error possible. The chain recombines TRBV27 with TRBJ1-1; D is undetermined. The CDR3 is 14 residues long. The V gene's germline CDR1 is MNHEY and CDR2 SMNVEV (reference sequence). CDR3 residues: CAGSLGVMNTEAFF. In nucleotides, the CDR3 is TGTGCCGGCAGTTTAGGAGTGATGAACACTGAAGCTTTCTTT.

With respect to this clonotype: A read error is possible here, since a much larger clone lies one base away. A read error is likely, as this CDR3 ends without the conserved phenylalanine or tryptophan. V and J are TRBV14 and TRBJ1-2; no clear D. Trimming shortened V by 4 bases and J by 3 bases, and 9 bases separated the two germline ends. CDR1 is SGHDN and CDR2 is FVKESK in the germline V gene. CDR3 length: 13 amino acids. DNA of the CDR3: TGTGCCAGCAGCCCGGTAATGCACTATGGCTACACCCTC. Protein product: CASSPVMHYGYTL.